A selection of T cell receptor beta chains follows, all from one sample in a study of CD8 T cells in Susac syndrome. Via MiXCR, TCRdb re-called the immunoSEQ multiplex PCR reads, giving one row per CDR3 protein. The sample yields some 140,000 distinct CDR3 sequences, around nine tenths seen once. The sequenced material came from CD8+ T cells from PBMCs. Receptors were obtained from a human donor with multiple sclerosis. Both conserved end residues are part of each CDR3. A D gene is named only where the DNA matches it firmly. Part of the rows lack a size; the others show once, few, many or a class for expanded clones.

D,J,size,V,CDR3,DNA
TRBD2,TRBJ2-5,NA,TRBV13,CASSLTGLAGSKTQYF,TGTGCCAGCAGCCTAACCGGACTAGCGGGATCGAAGACCCAGTACTTC
NA,TRBJ2-5,NA,TRBV25-1,CASSETGQETQYF,TGTGCCAGCAGTGAGACGGGACAAGAGACCCAGTACTTC
TRBD2,TRBJ2-4,NA,TRBV6-2/TRBV6-3,CASSYSTSVGGQNIQYF,TGTGCCAGCAGTTACTCCACTAGCGTCGGGGGTCAAAACATTCAGTACTTC
NA,TRBJ1-1,NA,TRBV5-6,CASSFNLGGTEAFF,TGTGCCAGCAGCTTCAACCTAGGAGGGACTGAAGCTTTCTTT
NA,TRBJ2-1,NA,TRBV4-3,CASSQGTTSPNNEQFF,TGCGCCAGCAGCCAAGGTACGACTAGTCCGAACAATGAGCAGTTCTTC
NA,TRBJ2-1,NA,TRBV7-9,CASRPEGTGDYNEQFF,TGTGCCAGCAGGCCCGAGGGGACGGGAGACTACAATGAGCAGTTCTTC
NA,TRBJ1-1,NA,TRBV20-1,CSATGENTEAFF,TGCAGTGCTACAGGGGAGAACACTGAAGCTTTCTTT
NA,TRBJ2-7,NA,TRBV30,CAWRAPGDFHEQYF,TGTGCCTGGAGGGCGCCAGGGGATTTCCACGAGCAGTACTTC
NA,TRBJ1-1,NA,TRBV4-1,CASSQGETGAFF,TGCGCCAGCAGCCAGGGTGAAACAGGAGCTTTCTTT
NA,TRBJ1-6,NA,TRBV3-1,CASSHTVNSPLHF,TGTGCCAGCAGCCATACGGTGAATTCACCCCTCCACTTT
TRBD2,TRBJ2-1,NA,TRBV27,CASSPSSGRAGNEQFF,TGTGCCAGCAGTCCAAGTAGCGGGAGGGCCGGGAATGAGCAGTTCTTC
NA,TRBJ1-1,NA,TRBV20-1,CSASTFGVNTEAFF,TGCAGTGCTTCAACGTTTGGTGTGAACACTGAAGCTTTCTTT
TRBD1,TRBJ1-5,NA,TRBV27,CASSYSSGTGLQPQHF,TGTGCCAGCTCATATTCCTCCGGGACAGGGTTGCAGCCCCAGCATTTT
NA,TRBJ2-3,NA,TRBV27,CASSHTSYDTQYF,TGTGCCAGCAGTCACACTAGCTATGATACGCAGTATTTT
NA,TRBJ2-7,NA,TRBV28,CASSVLGTPDKQYF,TGTGCCAGCAGTGTTCTCGGGACCCCGGATAAGCAGTACTTC
NA,TRBJ2-1,NA,TRBV7-6,CASSYWDATRNEQFF,TGTGCCAGCAGCTATTGGGACGCCACGAGGAATGAGCAGTTCTTC
TRBD2,TRBJ2-1,NA,TRBV24-1,CATSGLAGPYEQFF,TGTGCCACCAGTGGGCTAGCGGGACCATACGAGCAGTTCTTC
NA,TRBJ1-5,NA,TRBV7-9,CASSSSTSGVGQLDQPQHF,TGTGCCAGCAGCTCCTCAACATCGGGTGTAGGACAGCTAGATCAGCCCCAGCATTTT
TRBD2,TRBJ2-3,NA,TRBV28,CASSLSLAGVTDTQYF,TGTGCCAGCAGTTTATCACTAGCGGGGGTCACAGATACGCAGTATTTT
NA,TRBJ1-4,NA,TRBV27,CASSSLTGPGELFF,TGTGCCAGCAGTAGCCTTACGGGGCCAGGGGAACTGTTTTTT
TRBD2,TRBJ2-4,NA,TRBV4-2,CASSQDLLAGSRVKNIQYF,TGTGCCAGCAGCCAAGATTTACTAGCGGGGTCTAGGGTCAAAAACATTCAGTACTTC
NA,TRBJ2-7,NA,TRBV27,CASSLLSGVPYEQYF,TGTGCCAGCAGTTTATTGTCAGGGGTACCCTACGAGCAGTACTTC
NA,TRBJ2-4,NA,TRBV5-4,CASSNGDLQNIQYF,TGTGCCAGCAGCAACGGGGACCTCCAAAACATTCAGTACTTC
TRBD1,TRBJ1-5,NA,TRBV11-2,CASSLGQGNNQPQHF,TGTGCCAGCAGCTTAGGACAGGGGAACAATCAGCCCCAGCATTTT
NA,TRBJ1-1,NA,TRBV14,CASSWKGGGKAFF,TGTGCCAGCAGCTGGAAAGGGGGAGGAAAAGCTTTCTTT
NA,TRBJ2-1,once,TRBV30,CAWSYSFNEQFF,TGTGCCTGGTCTTACTCCTTTAATGAGCAGTTCTTC
NA,TRBJ2-7,NA,TRBV12-3/TRBV12-4,CASSVGATGSYEQYF,TGTGCCAGCTCCGTTGGGGCAACCGGCTCCTACGAGCAGTACTTC
TRBD2,TRBJ2-7,NA,TRBV4-1,CASSQVGTSASYEQYF,TGCGCCAGCAGCCAAGTGGGGACTAGCGCCTCCTACGAGCAGTACTTC
NA,TRBJ2-2,NA,TRBV3-1,CASLKGTGELFF,TGTGCCAGCCTCAAGGGCACCGGGGAGCTGTTTTTT
NA,TRBJ1-1,NA,TRBV29-1,CSVERGRNTEAFF,TGCAGCGTTGAACGGGGGAGGAACACTGAAGCTTTCTTT
NA,TRBJ1-4,NA,TRBV7-9,CASSPKSRGELFF,TGTGCCAGCAGTCCCAAGTCCCGGGGCGAACTGTTTTTT
NA,TRBJ1-2,NA,TRBV15,CATSGSHTNYGYTF,TGTGCCACCAGCGGTTCCCATACTAACTATGGCTACACCTTC
NA,TRBJ2-4,NA,TRBV6-2/TRBV6-3,CASSFNSEDGYIQYF,TGTGCCAGCAGTTTCAACAGTGAGGATGGTTACATTCAGTACTTC
NA,TRBJ1-5,once,TRBV27,CASSPFQGQPQHF,TGTGCCAGCAGTCCCTTCCAGGGACAGCCCCAGCATTTT
NA,TRBJ2-7,NA,TRBV11-2,CASSIAAGYEQYF,TGTGCCAGCAGCATAGCGGCAGGCTACGAGCAGTACTTC
TRBD2,TRBJ2-7,NA,TRBV7-9,CASNSGGTLYEQYF,TGTGCCAGCAATAGCGGGGGAACCCTATACGAGCAGTACTTC
NA,TRBJ2-1,once,TRBV20-1,CSPEGAEYNEQFF,TGCAGTCCTGAGGGAGCGGAGTACAATGAGCAGTTCTTC
NA,TRBJ2-1,once,TRBV11-2,CASSLVRQGEFF,TGTGCCAGCAGCTTAGTTCGGCAAGGGGAGTTCTTC
NA,TRBJ2-1,NA,TRBV2,CASSTGTPAYNEQFF,TGTGCCAGCAGTACCGGGACTCCCGCCTACAATGAGCAGTTCTTC
TRBD2,TRBJ2-1,NA,TRBV19,CASSDPGLAAYNEQFF,TGTGCCAGTAGCGACCCGGGACTAGCGGCCTACAATGAGCAGTTCTTC
NA,TRBJ2-1,NA,TRBV5-6,CASSLAGTVYYNEQFF,TGTGCCAGCAGCTTGGCCGGGACGGTTTACTACAATGAGCAGTTCTTC
NA,TRBJ2-5,NA,TRBV12-3/TRBV12-4,CASSLKASIRTETQYF,TGTGCCAGCAGTTTAAAGGCTAGCATTCGTACAGAGACCCAGTACTTC
NA,TRBJ2-7,NA,TRBV29-1,CSVDSYEQYF,TGCAGCGTTGATAGCTACGAGCAGTACTTC
NA,TRBJ2-3,NA,TRBV5-1,CASRLGGGGSTDTQYF,TGCGCCAGCAGATTGGGCGGGGGCGGCAGCACAGATACGCAGTATTTT
NA,TRBJ2-1,NA,TRBV20-1,CSARVLANEQFF,TGCAGTGCTAGAGTCCTAGCCAATGAGCAGTTCTTC
NA,TRBJ2-7,NA,TRBV6-5,CASSYRNNPRGEQYF,TGTGCCAGCAGTTACCGGAATAACCCCCGAGGAGAGCAGTACTTC
NA,TRBJ2-2,NA,TRBV15,CATSREGPGELFF,TGTGCCACCAGCAGAGAAGGCCCCGGGGAGCTGTTTTTT
NA,TRBJ1-3,NA,TRBV30,CAWSEFGNSGNTIYF,TGTGCCTGGTCGGAGTTTGGGAACTCTGGAAACACCATATATTTT
NA,TRBJ2-5,NA,TRBV4-1,CASSEQETQYF,TGCGCCAGCAGCGAACAAGAGACCCAGTACTTC
TRBD2,TRBJ2-5,NA,TRBV28,CASSSGLADQETQYF,TGTGCCAGCAGTTCGGGACTAGCGGACCAAGAGACCCAGTACTTC
TRBD2,TRBJ2-1,NA,TRBV7-9,CASSPRGTSEYNEQFF,TGTGCCAGCAGCCCCCGGGGGACTAGCGAGTACAATGAGCAGTTCTTC
NA,TRBJ1-1,NA,TRBV7-7,CASSPDTNTEAFF,TGTGCCAGCAGCCCAGACACAAACACTGAAGCTTTCTTT
NA,TRBJ2-7,NA,TRBV23-1,CASLGYAHEQYF,TGCGCCTCCCTCGGCTACGCCCACGAGCAGTACTTC
NA,TRBJ1-1,NA,TRBV3-1,CASSPSRARNTEAFF,TGTGCCAGCAGCCCCAGTCGGGCCCGGAACACTGAAGCTTTCTTT
NA,TRBJ2-2,NA,TRBV30,CAWAAMNTGELFF,TGTGCCTGGGCCGCGATGAACACCGGGGAGCTGTTTTTT
TRBD1,TRBJ1-2,NA,TRBV28,CASSFDRAEGGYTF,TGTGCCAGCAGTTTTGACAGGGCTGAGGGTGGCTACACCTTC
TRBD1,TRBJ2-7,few,TRBV6-5,CASSLGTGNYEQYF,TGTGCCAGCAGTCTCGGGACAGGGAACTACGAGCAGTACTTC
NA,TRBJ2-1,NA,TRBV2,CAGLLYSITSNEQFF,TGTGCCGGGTTATTGTACTCCATCACTAGCAATGAGCAGTTCTTC